What follows are 32 T cell receptor beta chains derived from one specimen sequenced in a study of T-cell reconstitution after alpha-beta-depleted transplantation in children. Preparing the TCRbeta library involved the use of unique molecular identifiers. A single record per CDR3 protein comes from TCRdb applying MiXCR to the PCR reads. The sample includes hundreds of thousands of distinct CDR3 sequences, roughly 17% of them seen just once. Source: PBMCs from the stem cell graft donor, taken from the stem cell graft. These receptors originate from a human donor who donated a stem cell graft to a child with acute myeloid leukemia.

The rearrangement joins TRBV6-5 to TRBJ1-1; possibly TRBD1 for D (6 bases). The germline V and J ends were trimmed by 2 bases and 0 bases, with 10 bases remaining between them. Germline V gene sequence: CDR1 MNHEY, CDR2 SVGAGI. The CDR3 sequence is 15 residues long. CDR3 region: CASSYNPGVNTEAFF. For the CDR3, the DNA is TGTGCCAGCAGTTACAACCCAGGGGTGAACACTGAAGCTTTCTTT.

This clonotype occurred many times. The gene calls are TRBV5-1 and TRBJ2-2; D possibly corresponds to TRBD1 (6 bases). Trimming cost V 2 bases and J 2 bases, with 10 bases left between them. The CDR3 extends over 15 amino acids. The V gene's germline CDR1 is SGHRS and CDR2 YFSETQ. The CDR3 here is CASSFRDTNTGELFF. In DNA form, the CDR3 reads TGCGCCAGCAGCTTTAGGGACACCAACACCGGGGAGCTGTTTTTT.

This clonotype was detected ten times or more. The rearrangement uses TRBV12-3 or TRBV12-4 and TRBJ2-2; D call uncertain. Trimming cost V 3 bases and J 7 bases, with 9 bases left between them. The CDR3 totals 13 residues. CDR3 coding DNA: TGTGCCAGCAGTTTTAGGCGAGGCGGGGAGCTGTTTTTT. It encodes CASSFRRGGELFF.

This clonotype appeared a few times. CDR3 sequence: CASRLTNTGELFF. In nucleotides, the CDR3 is TGCGCCAGCCGCCTGACGAACACCGGGGAGCTGTTTTTT. The chain combines TRBV5-1 with TRBJ2-2; D uncertain. The ends were cut back, 7 bases at V and 0 bases at J, with 7 bases in the middle. This CDR3 comprises 13 residues. Germline V gene data show CDR1 as SGHRS and CDR2 as YFSETQ.

This chain links TRBV7-9 with TRBJ1-1; D is possibly TRBD1 (5 bases). Germline-derived CDR1 and CDR2 are SEHNR and FQNEAQ (reference sequence). V lost 6 bases, J lost 2 bases, and 19 bases lay in between. CDR3 length: 16 amino acids. The CDR3 DNA reads TGTGCCAGCAGAAGCCAGCGGGGGGTAGGAAACACTGAAGCTTTCTTT. Translated: CASRSQRGVGNTEAFF. The full variable domain, completed using reference TRBV7-9 and TRBJ1-1, is DTGVSQNPRHKITKRGQNVTFRCDPISEHNRLYWYRQTLGQGPEFLTYFQNEAQLEKSRLLSDRFSAERPKGSFSTLEIQRTEQGDSAMYLCASRSQRGVGNTEAFFGQGTRLTVV.

This clonotype occurred a few times. This chain connects TRBV5-4 to TRBJ2-3; D is perhaps TRBD1 (6 bases). The CDR3 totals 14 residues. Germline V CDR1 and CDR2: SGHNT, YYREEE (reference sequence). The V end lost 4 bases, the J end lost 4 bases, and 13 bases lay between the germline ends. This chain's CDR3 is CASSLDSGADTQYF. In nucleotides, the CDR3 is TGTGCCAGCAGCCTGGACAGCGGCGCAGATACGCAGTATTTT.

Remarks on this clonotype: A much larger clone differs from this one at a single base, so this may be a read error. The chain links TRBV20-1 to TRBJ1-1; weak D call: TRBD1 (6 bases). The ends were cut back, 5 bases at V and 0 bases at J, with 13 bases in the middle. The CDR3 runs to 14 residues. The V gene's germline CDR1 is DFQATT and CDR2 SNEGSKA (reference sequence). The DNA for the CDR3 is TGCAGTGCTCCCGCGGGGGGCATGAACACTGAAGCTTTCTTT. Protein: CSAPAGGMNTEAFF.

This clonotype has a count of ten or more. The V call is TRBV6-2 or TRBV6-3, the J call TRBJ1-2; a weak D match, TRBD1 (6 bases). Per the germline V gene, CDR1 is MNHEY and CDR2 is SVGEGT. The germline V and J ends were trimmed by 7 bases and 2 bases, with 11 bases remaining between them. The CDR3 runs to 13 residues. For the CDR3, the DNA is TGTGCCAGCACCCGACAGGAGAACTATGGCTACACCTTC. Translated, it gives CASTRQENYGYTF.

The table lists this clonotype with a few counts. The rearrangement uses TRBV28 and TRBJ1-2, with D possibly TRBD1 on 6 matching bases. The V end lost 1 base, the J end lost 6 bases, and 12 bases lay between the germline ends. The germline V gene has CDR1 MDHEN and CDR2 SYDVKM. This CDR3 has 14 residues. The DNA of the CDR3 is TGTGCCAGCAGTTTATCCGGGGGGCTCAATGGCTACACCTTC. It yields the protein CASSLSGGLNGYTF.

This clonotype was detected many times. This chain connects TRBV5-6 to TRBJ2-1; D not resolved. V lost 3 bases and J lost 4, with 8 bases in between. The germline V gene encodes CDR1 SGHDT and CDR2 YYEEEE. CDR3 length equals 13 residues. The CDR3 loop is CASSSLAYNEQFF. The CDR3 region has the DNA TGTGCCAGCAGCTCGTTAGCTTACAATGAGCAGTTCTTC.

The V gene is TRBV2, the J gene TRBJ2-1; no clear D. The CDR3 totals 19 residues. Trimming pared 0 bases from V and 2 bases from J, leaving 20 bases between. CDR1 and CDR2 from the germline V gene are SNHLY and FYNNEI. The CDR3 coding sequence is TGTGCCAGCAGTGAAGCGGATTCCCGGGCCAAGAAGACCTACAATGAGCAGTTCTTC. This sequence encodes CASSEADSRAKKTYNEQFF.

At least ten counts were recorded for this clonotype. The V call is TRBV15, the J call TRBJ2-3; 9 bases are shared with TRBD2. J lost 4 bases, V lost 3 bases, and 11 bases had no gene match. The CDR3 extends over 17 amino acids. CDR1 and CDR2 from the germline V gene are LNHNV and YYDKDF (reference sequence). The CDR3 sequence is CATSRTLSSGGSDTQYF. The CDR3 nucleotides are TGTGCCACCAGCAGGACATTGAGTAGCGGGGGTTCAGATACGCAGTATTTT.

The rearrangement links TRBV7-3 to TRBJ2-1; TRBD2 might be the D (7 bases). The CDR3 length is 14 residues. V was shortened by 2 bases and J by 9 bases, with 14 bases between the two germline ends. Germline V gene data show CDR1 as SGHTA and CDR2 as FQGTGA. CDR3 nucleotide sequence: TGTGCCAGCAGCTTAGGGGGGGGGCCTGGTGAGCAGTTCTTC. Its protein is CASSLGGGPGEQFF.

This clonotype was observed a few times. The chain carries TRBV12-3 or TRBV12-4 and TRBJ1-5; perhaps TRBD1 as D (6 bases). This CDR3 comprises 15 residues. V was cut by 4 bases and J by 5 bases, with 15 bases left in between. The CDR3: CASSSHTGMDQPQHF. Written as DNA, the CDR3 is TGTGCCAGCAGTTCTCACACAGGGATGGATCAGCCCCAGCATTTT.

The table lists this clonotype with a few counts. The V gene is TRBV20-1, the J gene TRBJ2-4; 8 positions agree with TRBD1. Germline V gene sequence: CDR1 DFQATT, CDR2 SNEGSKA (reference sequence). The CDR3 is made up of 14 amino acids. V lost 5 bases and J lost 4; bases outside the gene matches: 7. The CDR3 nucleotides are TGCAGTGCTCCCCCGGGACAGGTGAAAAACATTCAGTACTTC. This sequence encodes CSAPPGQVKNIQYF.

J is TRBJ2-2 and V is TRBV6-2 or TRBV6-3; 9 positions match TRBD1. Trimming at V came to 8 bases and at J to 5 bases, leaving 9 bases not matched to a gene. The CDR3 sequence is 15 residues long. The germline V gene encodes CDR1 MNHEY and CDR2 SVGEGT. The CDR3 spells CASRDWDRVTGELFF. CDR3 nucleotide sequence: TGTGCCAGCCGGGATTGGGACAGGGTGACCGGGGAGCTGTTTTTT.

In this sample, this clonotype turned up many times. The V gene is TRBV7-9, the J gene TRBJ2-5; 7 bases align to TRBD1. The CDR3 length is 16 residues. Germline assignment: CDR1 SEHNR and CDR2 FQNEAQ (reference sequence). J gave up 0 bases and V 3 bases, and 7 bases lay outside the gene matches. CDR3 coding DNA: TGTGCCAGCAGCTTCCCGGACAGGCGAAACCAAGAGACCCAGTACTTC. Its protein is CASSFPDRRNQETQYF.

This clonotype was counted only a few times. The chain recombines TRBV28 with TRBJ2-1, with D perhaps TRBD1 (5 bases). V was cut by 6 bases and J by 8 bases, with 20 bases left in between. From germline, CDR1 is MDHEN and CDR2 SYDVKM. There are 15 residues in the CDR3. The CDR3 nucleotides are TGTGCCAGCAGCCCACGACAGTCCCGGGCTGATGAGCAGTTCTTC. Its translation is CASSPRQSRADEQFF.

This clonotype has just a few counts. V gene TRBV12-3 or TRBV12-4 combines with J gene TRBJ2-2, with D perhaps matching TRBD2 (5 bases). V was trimmed by 6 bases and J by 1 base, leaving 18 bases between them. The CDR3 contains 17 residues. The DNA of the CDR3 is TGTGCCAGCAGCCGGAGTCCGGGAAAGAGGAACACCGGGGAGCTGTTTTTT. Translated: CASSRSPGKRNTGELFF.

Many counts were recorded for this clonotype. This chain connects TRBV20-1 to TRBJ2-3; D may match TRBD1 or TRBD2 (5 bases each). The CDR3 runs to 17 residues. Germline CDR1 and CDR2: DFQATT and SNEGSKA (reference sequence). With 0 bases removed from V and 2 bases from J, the gap between germline ends came to 18 bases. CDR3 loop: CSARDAGTRSFTDTQYF. CDR3 DNA sequence: TGCAGTGCTAGAGATGCAGGGACCAGGAGTTTCACAGATACGCAGTATTTT.

This clonotype occurred many times. The V gene is TRBV20-1, the J gene TRBJ2-4; 14 bases are shared with TRBD2. The CDR3 totals 14 residues. Germline V lookup: CDR1 DFQATT, CDR2 SNEGSKA (reference sequence). The junction had 4 bases not matched to a gene; V was cut back by 4 bases and J by 8 bases. The CDR3 coding sequence is TGCAGTGCTATTGGGACTAGCGGGGGAGACATTCAGTACTTC. As protein: CSAIGTSGGDIQYF.

In the case of this clonotype: A much larger clone differs by one base, so this may be a read error. Since the CDR3 does not end with the conserved phenylalanine or tryptophan, this likely comes from a read error. V gene TRBV29-1 combines with J gene TRBJ2-2; TRBD2 matches at 9 bases. CDR3 length: 15 amino acids. Germline V gives CDR1 SQVTM, CDR2 ANQGSEA. CDR3: CSVEAGGPYTGELFL. Here the CDR3 DNA reads TGCAGCGTGGAAGCGGGGGGCCCCTACACCGGGGAGCTGTTTCTT.

The rearrangement links TRBV7-7 to TRBJ2-2; perhaps D is TRBD1 or TRBD2 (5 bases each). CDR1 SSHAT and CDR2 FNYEAQ come from the germline V gene (reference sequence). The CDR3 contains 14 residues. V was trimmed by 6 bases and J by 1 base, leaving 9 bases between them. CDR3 protein: CASRIGGNTGELFF. CDR3 nucleotides: TGTGCCAGCAGAATTGGGGGGAACACCGGGGAGCTGTTTTTT.

The genes are TRBV4-3 and TRBJ2-2, with 7 bases matching TRBD1. CDR3 length: 17 amino acids. The V segment lost 1 base and the J segment 2 bases; nucleotides outside the gene matches: 7. Per germline, CDR1 LGHNA and CDR2 YSLEER. The CDR3 protein is CASSQVGGLPNTGELFF. In DNA, the CDR3 is TGCGCCAGCAGCCAAGTAGGGGGCCTACCTAACACCGGGGAGCTGTTTTTT.

The CDR3 nucleotides read TGTGCCAGCAATACGGGAATCGCGAACACCGGGGAGCTGTTTTTT. Translation gives CASNTGIANTGELFF. The chain uses TRBV6-1 and TRBJ2-2; perhaps TRBD2 as D (5 bases). The CDR3 extends over 15 amino acids. V gave up 7 bases and J gave up 0 bases, with 12 bases separating them. CDR1 and CDR2 (germline): MNHNS, SASEGT.

This clonotype was detected ten times or more. The gene calls are TRBV29-1 and TRBJ2-5; D unresolved. Germline loops: CDR1 SQVTM, CDR2 ANQGSEA. The CDR3 extends over 10 amino acids. V was cut by 6 bases and J by 5 bases, with 7 bases left in between. The CDR3 reads CSVGLETQYF. The CDR3, as DNA: TGCAGCGTGGGCCTGGAGACCCAGTACTTC.

This clonotype was counted between two and nine times. J is TRBJ2-5 and V is TRBV7-2; the D gene is possibly TRBD1 (7 bases). The CDR3 covers 14 residues. Trimming removed 7 bases from V and 3 bases from J, with 15 bases in between. From germline, CDR1 is SGHTA and CDR2 FQGNSA. Here the CDR3 reads CASKRQGGEETQYF. Written as DNA, the CDR3 is TGTGCCAGCAAACGACAGGGCGGGGAAGAGACCCAGTACTTC.

The J gene is TRBJ1-2, the V gene TRBV28; perhaps TRBD1 as D (6 bases). CDR1 is MDHEN and CDR2 is SYDVKM in the germline V gene. V was shortened by 6 bases and J by 6 bases, with 14 bases between the two germline ends. CDR3 size: 13 residues. The CDR3 spells CASSGTRGDGYTF. In DNA, the CDR3 is TGTGCCAGCAGCGGGACAAGAGGGGATGGCTACACCTTC.

In this sample, this clonotype turned up many times. The V call is TRBV7-9, the J call TRBJ2-4; D possibly matches TRBD1 or TRBD2 (6 bases each). Looked up from germline, CDR1 is SEHNR and CDR2 is FQNEAQ (reference sequence). V was clipped by 5 bases and J by 0 bases, with 14 bases between them. The length of the CDR3 is 16 residues. For the CDR3, the DNA is TGTGCCAGCAGCGGCGACGGGGGCCTAGCCAAAAACATTCAGTACTTC. This translates into CASSGDGGLAKNIQYF.

This clonotype was counted between two and nine times. V usage is TRBV4-2 and J usage is TRBJ2-3; 10 bases fit TRBD2. Germline trimming cut 4 bases from V and 3 bases from J; bases unmatched to any gene: 10. The germline V gene encodes CDR1 LGHNA and CDR2 YNFKEQ. The CDR3 runs to 17 residues. CDR3: CASSRRSLAGETDTQYF. CDR3 in DNA: TGTGCCAGCAGCCGAAGGAGTCTAGCGGGGGAGACAGATACGCAGTATTTT.

The chain employs TRBV29-1 and TRBJ2-3; a weak D match, TRBD1 (6 bases). Germline V lookup: CDR1 SQVTM, CDR2 ANQGSEA. V was cut by 1 base and J by 3 bases, with 11 bases left in between. CDR3 length equals 14 residues. The CDR3 DNA reads TGCAGCGTTGAAGGAACGGGACAAACAGATACGCAGTATTTT. It is translated as CSVEGTGQTDTQYF.

This clonotype was recorded many times. The chain is built from TRBV7-3 and TRBJ2-1; 7 nucleotides align to TRBD2. The CDR3 has 13 residues. CDR1 is SGHTA and CDR2 is FQGTGA in the germline V gene. J gave up 8 bases and V 2 bases, and 3 bases lay outside the gene matches. For the CDR3, the DNA is TGTGCCAGCAGCTTAGCCCTAGCGGATGAGCAGTTCTTC. It is translated as CASSLALADEQFF.